This T cell receptor (beta chain) was profiled in a study of blood T cell repertoires in COVID-19 (dated by TCRdb to the early 2020s). Context from the whole study: Collaborator samples came from the United States, Italy and Spain and covered acute and convalescent phases of COVID-19. The material from the prospective study consisted of cDNA or gDNA derived from T cells, B-cell-depleted T cells, or PBMCs. Deeply sampled blood TCRbeta repertoires from subjects exposed to, actively infected with, or recovered from COVID-19 were included in the dataset. The repertoires were released in a freely available public database intended as a resource for research on the immune response to SARS-CoV-2. Samples were obtained from the ongoing ImmuneRACE study (first 160 participants) and from over 1,000 subjects provided by 6 global collaborators. Nearly every sample came with metadata listing a de-identified subject ID, COVID-19 status, age in years and sex. HLA class I and class II types, where available, came from metadata supplied by the sample provider rather than from assay-based typing. Broad study findings and their caveats: The amount of clinical and demographic metadata varied by source and participant and was provided uncurated.

TCRbeta CDR3 regions were amplified from genomic DNA by means of the immunoSEQ Assay, a bias-controlled multiplex PCR. The paper's data handling went like this. Nucleated cell counts per sample were estimated from amplification of reference gene primers within the assay. To quantify the absolute abundance of each unique TCRbeta CDR3 rearrangement, sequence reads were collapsed and filtered. For each sample, productive Simpson clonality was calculated by taking the square root of Simpson's diversity index across productive rearrangements. As stored in TCRdb, this immuneACCESS dataset retains in-frame rearrangements with V and J assigned. A fraction of the clones does not appear; measured against another copy, unresolved V genes explain less than half of the discrepancy, and the remainder lacks a known reason. Clone size and V and J calls were adopted from that table, with D and trimming inferred from the DNA. The sample records under 200,000 clones, about 84% of which are singletons. About 5.3% of the sample belongs to the ten largest clones.

Taken from cysteine to phenylalanine, the CDR3 has 12 residues. The DNA shown is the 36-base CDR3, in frame from base 1. Sequences LGHDT (CDR1) and YNNKEL (CDR2) are obtained from the germline V gene (reference sequence). V is reduced by 0 bases and J by 5 bases, leaving a spacing of 4 bases between them. Points on this clone: Its binding antigen is unknown. Qualities for individual bases were not recorded, and no much larger clone is one base off. This sample includes further DNA sequences coding for the same CDR3.

Enrolling through a virtual design, the prospective study's participants ranged in age from roughly 18 to 100 years and lived across 24 United States geographic areas. In the prospective study, participants were assigned to cohorts based on the clinical history participants reported in a screening survey and a study questionnaire. Mobile phlebotomists in the prospective study collected whole blood, serum and a nasopharyngeal or oropharyngeal swab from every participant. Additional blood draws and questionnaires over an approximately two-month period could optionally be provided by prospective study participants. Prospective study blood samples were shipped either frozen or at room temperature before DNA extraction.

The sample taken for sequencing was PBMCs or T cells enriched from blood (not recorded which). The clonotype originates from a woman aged 35 to 49 with acute COVID-19. In this chain, TRBV3-1 (or the pseudogene TRBV3-2) is recombined with TRBJ2-5; no confident D gene assignment can be made. The CDR3 region has the sequence CASSQDRETQYF. Read as DNA, the sequence is TGTGCCAGCAGCCAAGATCGGGAGACCCAGTACTTC.